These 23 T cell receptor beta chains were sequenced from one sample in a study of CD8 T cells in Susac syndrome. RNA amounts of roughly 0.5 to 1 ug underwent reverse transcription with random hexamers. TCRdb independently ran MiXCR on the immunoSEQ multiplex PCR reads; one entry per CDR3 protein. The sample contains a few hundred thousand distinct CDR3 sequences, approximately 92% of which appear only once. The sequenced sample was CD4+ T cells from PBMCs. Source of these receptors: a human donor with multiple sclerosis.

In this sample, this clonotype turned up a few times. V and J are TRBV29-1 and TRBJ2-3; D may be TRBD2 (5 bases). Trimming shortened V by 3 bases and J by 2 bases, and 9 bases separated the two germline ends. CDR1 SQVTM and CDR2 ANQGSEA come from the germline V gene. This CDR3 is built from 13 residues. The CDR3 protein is CSVEGEATDTQYF. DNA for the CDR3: TGCAGCGTTGAGGGAGAGGCCACAGATACGCAGTATTTT.

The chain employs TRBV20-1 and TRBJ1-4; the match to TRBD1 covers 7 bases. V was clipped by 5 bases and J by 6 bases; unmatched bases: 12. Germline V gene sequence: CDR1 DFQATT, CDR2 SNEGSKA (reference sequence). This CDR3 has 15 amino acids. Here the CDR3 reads CSARLGGAYDEKLFF. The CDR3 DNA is TGCAGTGCTCGGTTAGGGGGCGCATATGATGAAAAACTGTTTTTT.

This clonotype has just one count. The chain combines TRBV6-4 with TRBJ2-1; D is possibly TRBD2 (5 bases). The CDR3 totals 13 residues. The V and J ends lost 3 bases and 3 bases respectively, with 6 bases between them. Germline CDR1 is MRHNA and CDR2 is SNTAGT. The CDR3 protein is CASSEGLYNEQFF. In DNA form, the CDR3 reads TGTGCCAGCAGTGAAGGACTCTACAATGAGCAGTTCTTC.

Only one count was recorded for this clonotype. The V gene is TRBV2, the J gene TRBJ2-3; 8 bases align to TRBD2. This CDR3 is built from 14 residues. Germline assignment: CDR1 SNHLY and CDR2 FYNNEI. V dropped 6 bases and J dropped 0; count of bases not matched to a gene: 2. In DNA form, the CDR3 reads TGTGCCAGCAGGCGGGAGGTTAGCACAGATACGCAGTATTTT. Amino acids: CASRREVSTDTQYF. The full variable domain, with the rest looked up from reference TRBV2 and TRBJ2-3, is EPEVTQTPSHQVTQMGQEVILRCVPISNHLYFYWYRQILGQKVEFLVSFYNNEISEKSEIFDDQFSVERPDGSNFTLKIRSTKLEDSAMYFCASRREVSTDTQYFGPGTRLTVL.

The CDR3 reads CASSQGFRDPRRGEAFF. The CDR3 DNA follows: TGTGCCAGCAGCCAAGGGTTCCGGGACCCCAGACGGGGTGAAGCTTTCTTT. The chain is built from TRBV3-1 and TRBJ1-1, with D possibly being TRBD1 (5 bases). Germline lookup yields CDR1 LGHDT and CDR2 YNNKEL (reference sequence). V gave up 1 base and J gave up 7 bases, with 22 bases separating them. The CDR3 runs to 17 residues.

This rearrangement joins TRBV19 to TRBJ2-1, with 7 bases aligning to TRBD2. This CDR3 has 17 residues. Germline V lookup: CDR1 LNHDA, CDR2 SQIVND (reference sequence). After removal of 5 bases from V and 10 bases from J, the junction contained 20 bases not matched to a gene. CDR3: CASSFNPAGSGTGEQFF. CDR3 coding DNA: TGTGCCAGTAGTTTCAATCCAGCGGGATCTGGGACGGGCGAGCAGTTCTTC.

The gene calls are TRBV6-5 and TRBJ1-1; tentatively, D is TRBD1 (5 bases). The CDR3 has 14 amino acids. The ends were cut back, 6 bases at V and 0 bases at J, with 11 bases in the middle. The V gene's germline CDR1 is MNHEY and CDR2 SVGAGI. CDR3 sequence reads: CASRGLGMNTEAFF. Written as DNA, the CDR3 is TGTGCCAGCAGGGGGCTGGGGATGAACACTGAAGCTTTCTTT.

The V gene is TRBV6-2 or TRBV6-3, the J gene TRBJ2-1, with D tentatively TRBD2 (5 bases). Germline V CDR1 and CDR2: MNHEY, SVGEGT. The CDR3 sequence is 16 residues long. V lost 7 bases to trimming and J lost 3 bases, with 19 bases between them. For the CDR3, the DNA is TGTGCCAGCAAAGAACAGAGAGCGGAGAACTACAATGAGCAGTTCTTC. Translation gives CASKEQRAENYNEQFF.

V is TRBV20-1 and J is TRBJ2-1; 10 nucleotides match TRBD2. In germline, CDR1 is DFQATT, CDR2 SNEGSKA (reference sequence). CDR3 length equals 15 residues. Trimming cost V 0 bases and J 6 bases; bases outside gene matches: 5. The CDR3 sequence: CSARDGTSAINEQFF. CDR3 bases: TGCAGTGCTAGAGACGGGACTAGCGCCATCAATGAGCAGTTCTTC.

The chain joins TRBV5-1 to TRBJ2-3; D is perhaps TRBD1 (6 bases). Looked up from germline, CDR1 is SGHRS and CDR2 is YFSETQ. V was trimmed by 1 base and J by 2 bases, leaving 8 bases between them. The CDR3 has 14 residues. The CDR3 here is CASSLRTATDTQYF. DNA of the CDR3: TGCGCCAGCAGCTTGAGGACAGCCACAGATACGCAGTATTTT.

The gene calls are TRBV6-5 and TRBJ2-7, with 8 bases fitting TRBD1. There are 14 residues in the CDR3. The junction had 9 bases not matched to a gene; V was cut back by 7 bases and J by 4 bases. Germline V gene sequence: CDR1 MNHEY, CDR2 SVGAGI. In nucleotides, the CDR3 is TGTGCCAGCACCGACAGGGGAGGATTTTACGAGCAGTACTTC. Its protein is CASTDRGGFYEQYF.

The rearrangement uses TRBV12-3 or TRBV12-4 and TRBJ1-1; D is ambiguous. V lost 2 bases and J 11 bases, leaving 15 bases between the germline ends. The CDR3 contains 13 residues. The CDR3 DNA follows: TGTGCCAGCAGTTTAAATCAGGACTTGCTTGCTTTCTTT. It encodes CASSLNQDLLAFF.

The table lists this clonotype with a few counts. CDR3 DNA: TGTGCCAGCAGCCCCAGTGTGTTCTCTGGAAACACCATATATTTT. Protein product: CASSPSVFSGNTIYF. This chain connects TRBV28 to TRBJ1-3, with no clear D. Trimming shortened V by 6 bases and J by 0 bases, and 12 bases separated the two germline ends. The germline CDR1 and CDR2 sequences are MDHEN and SYDVKM. CDR3 length: 15 amino acids.

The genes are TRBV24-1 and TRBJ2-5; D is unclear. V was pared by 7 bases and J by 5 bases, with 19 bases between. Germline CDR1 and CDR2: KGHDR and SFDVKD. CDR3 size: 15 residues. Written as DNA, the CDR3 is TGTGCCACCAGAGGGTCCCCTGGACCCGGGGAGACCCAGTACTTC. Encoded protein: CATRGSPGPGETQYF.

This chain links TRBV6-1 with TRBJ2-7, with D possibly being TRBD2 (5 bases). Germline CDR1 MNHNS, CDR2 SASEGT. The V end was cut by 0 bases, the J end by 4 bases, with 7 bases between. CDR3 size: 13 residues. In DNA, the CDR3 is TGTGCCAGCAGTGAAGCTGGACTGTACGAGCAGTACGTC. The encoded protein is CASSEAGLYEQYV.

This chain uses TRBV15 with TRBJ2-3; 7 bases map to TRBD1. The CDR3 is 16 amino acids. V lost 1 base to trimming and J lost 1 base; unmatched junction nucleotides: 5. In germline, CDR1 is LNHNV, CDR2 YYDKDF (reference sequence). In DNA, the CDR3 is TGTGCCACCAGCAGAGGTCAGGGGGACGGCACAGATACGCAGTATTTT. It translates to CATSRGQGDGTDTQYF.

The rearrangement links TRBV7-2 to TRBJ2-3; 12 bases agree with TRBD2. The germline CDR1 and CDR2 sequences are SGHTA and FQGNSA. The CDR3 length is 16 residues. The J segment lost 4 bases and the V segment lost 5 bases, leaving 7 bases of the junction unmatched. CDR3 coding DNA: TGTGCCAGCAGCATTTCTAGCGGGGGGGCGGCAGATACGCAGTATTTT. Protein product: CASSISSGGAADTQYF.

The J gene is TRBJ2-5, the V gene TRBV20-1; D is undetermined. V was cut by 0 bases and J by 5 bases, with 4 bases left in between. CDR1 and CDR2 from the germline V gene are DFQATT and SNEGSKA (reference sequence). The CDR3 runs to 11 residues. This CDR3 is CSARDRETQYF. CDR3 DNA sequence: TGCAGTGCTAGAGATCGTGAGACCCAGTACTTC.

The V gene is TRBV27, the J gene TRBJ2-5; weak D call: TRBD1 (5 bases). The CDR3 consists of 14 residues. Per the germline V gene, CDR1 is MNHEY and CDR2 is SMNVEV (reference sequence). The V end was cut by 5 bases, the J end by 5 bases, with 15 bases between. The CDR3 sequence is CASSPRQKRETQYF. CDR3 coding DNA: TGTGCCAGCAGTCCTCGACAGAAGAGGGAGACCCAGTACTTC.

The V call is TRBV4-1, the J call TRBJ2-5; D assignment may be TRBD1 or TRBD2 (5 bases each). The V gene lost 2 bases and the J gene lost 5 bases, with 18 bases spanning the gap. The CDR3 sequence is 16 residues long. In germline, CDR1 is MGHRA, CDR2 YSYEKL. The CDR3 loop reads CASSQRGPSPMETQYF. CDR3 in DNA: TGCGCCAGCAGCCAAAGGGGACCCAGCCCCATGGAGACCCAGTACTTC.

CDR3 protein: CASSQDMAAGNQPQHF. CDR3 in DNA: TGTGCCAGCAGCCAAGATATGGCGGCTGGGAATCAGCCCCAGCATTTT. V gene TRBV3-1 combines with J gene TRBJ1-5, with D unresolved. CDR3 size: 16 residues. Trimming stripped 0 bases from V and 4 bases from J, with 13 bases between. The germline CDR1 and CDR2 sequences are LGHDT and YNNKEL (reference sequence). Full variable domain (outside the CDR3, taken from reference TRBV3-1 and TRBJ1-5): DTAVSQTPKYLVTQMGNDKSIKCEQNLGHDTMYWYKQDSKKFLKIMFSYNNKELIINETVPNRFSPKSPDKAHLNLHINSLELGDSAVYFCASSQDMAAGNQPQHFGDGTRLSIL.

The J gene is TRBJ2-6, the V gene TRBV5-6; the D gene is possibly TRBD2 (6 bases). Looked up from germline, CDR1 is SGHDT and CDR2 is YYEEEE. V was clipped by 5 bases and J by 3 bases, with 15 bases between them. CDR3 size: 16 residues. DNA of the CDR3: TGTGCCAGCAGTCGGGACTCCTCCTTTGGGGCCAACGTCCTGACTTTC. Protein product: CASSRDSSFGANVLTF.

Written as DNA, the CDR3 is TGTGCCAGCAGTGAAGGGGTCACTGAAGCTTTCTTT. Translating it yields CASSEGVTEAFF. This chain joins TRBV2 and TRBJ1-1; D gene uncertain. V lost 1 base, J lost 4 bases, and 4 bases lay in between. The germline gives CDR1 SNHLY, CDR2 FYNNEI. CDR3 size: 12 residues.